This T cell receptor (beta chain) was sequenced in a study of cytomegalovirus exposure and HLA in healthy donors. Vbeta (60) and Jbeta (13) primers were used in the PCR. Sequenced by immunoSEQ multiplex PCR; TCRdb stores in-frame clones only, minus some. Seen here are about 140,000 clones, about three quarters observed once, and the top ten hold around 7%. The germline CDR1 and CDR2 sequences are SEHNR and FQNEAQ (reference sequence). Trimming at V came to 3 bases and at J to 3 bases, leaving 9 bases not matched to a gene. CDR3 length equals 16 residues. This TCR derives from a man aged 35 to 55 in good health and CMV-seropositive. The chain is built from TRBV7-9 and TRBJ2-3; 7 bases match TRBD1. Sequencing was done on a sample of PBMCs. DNA for the CDR3: TGTGCCAGCAGCTTTAGGGGCAGGGGGTGGACAGATACGCAGTATTTT. This codes for CASSFRGRGWTDTQYF.